These 22 T cell receptor beta chains originate from one sample sequenced in a study of cytomegalovirus exposure and HLA in healthy donors. The PCR employed 60 Vbeta primers together with 13 Jbeta primers. Sequencing was performed with immunoSEQ multiplex PCR; in TCRdb, only in-frame clones are kept and a portion is missing. Of about 200,000 clones in the sample, about 80% were seen once. Sequencing was performed on PBMCs. The receptors come from a woman aged 30 to 39 in good health and CMV-seronegative.

Written as DNA, the CDR3 is TGTGCCAGCAGCTTATCTATTGCGGGGGAGCAGTTCTTC. Protein product: CASSLSIAGEQFF. The chain links TRBV11-2 to TRBJ2-1, with D possibly being TRBD2 (6 bases). V was trimmed by 2 bases and J by 10 bases, leaving 12 bases between them. The CDR3 sequence is 13 residues long. Looked up from germline, CDR1 is SGHAT and CDR2 is FQNNGV.

This chain connects TRBV6-7 to TRBJ2-7; 11 bases fit TRBD2. TRBV6-7 is an ORF, and what it does is uncertain. Trimming removed 6 bases from V and 1 base from J; junction bases left unmatched: 8. The CDR3 consists of 16 residues. The CDR3 reads CASRRTGLAVSYEQYF. The CDR3 nucleotides read TGTGCCAGCAGACGCACGGGACTAGCGGTATCCTACGAGCAGTACTTC.

This sequence joins TRBV11-1 and TRBJ2-7, with D tentatively TRBD1 (6 bases). The CDR3 is made up of 14 amino acids. V was shortened by 3 bases and J by 2 bases, with 11 bases between the two germline ends. Germline V gene data show CDR1 as SGHAT and CDR2 as FQDESV (reference sequence). The CDR3 DNA follows: TGTGCCAGCAGCTTGCAGGGGCTCGCCTACGAGCAGTACTTC. The encoded protein is CASSLQGLAYEQYF.

CDR3 residues: CASSELTYEQYF. The CDR3 DNA is TGTGCCAGCTCCGAACTAACGTACGAGCAGTACTTC. V usage is TRBV2 and J usage is TRBJ2-7; D ambiguous. CDR1 is SNHLY, CDR2 FYNNEI, per germline. The CDR3 spans 12 residues. Between the trimmed V and J ends, which lost 8 bases and 4 bases, there was a span of 12 bases.

This chain connects TRBV6-1 to TRBJ2-3, with 12 bases fitting TRBD2. The CDR3 consists of 14 residues. With V trimmed by 6 bases and J by 6 bases, 4 bases remained unmatched. Germline V CDR1 and CDR2: MNHNS, SASEGT. CDR3 loop: CASSWTSGDDTQYF. The CDR3 DNA reads as TGTGCCAGCAGCTGGACTAGCGGGGATGATACGCAGTATTTT.

The chain is built from TRBV6-1 and TRBJ2-7, with 8 positions matching TRBD2. The V gene end was trimmed by 7 bases and the J gene end by 2 bases; junction bases not matched to a gene: 7. The CDR3 is 14 residues long. CDR1 is MNHNS, CDR2 SASEGT, per germline. The chain's CDR3 is CASILAATTYEQYF. DNA for the CDR3: TGTGCCAGCATACTAGCGGCGACCACCTACGAGCAGTACTTC.

This chain uses TRBV6-6 with TRBJ1-4; D gene unclear. The CDR3 is 14 residues long. V was clipped by 7 bases and J by 0 bases, with 9 bases between them. CDR1 is MNHNY and CDR2 is SVGAGI in the germline V gene (reference sequence). CDR3 nucleotide sequence: TGTGCCAGCATTAAGAGCGCAACTAATGAAAAACTGTTTTTT. This gives the protein CASIKSATNEKLFF.

J is TRBJ2-7 and V is TRBV19; the D gene is possibly TRBD2 (7 bases). The CDR3 is 14 amino acids. Germline loops: CDR1 LNHDA, CDR2 SQIVND (reference sequence). V dropped 5 bases and J dropped 5 bases, with 16 bases sitting between them. The CDR3 loop reads CASSVSGGPDEQYF. CDR3 nucleotide sequence: TGTGCCAGTAGTGTTTCCGGGGGGCCCGACGAGCAGTACTTC.

J is TRBJ2-7 and V is TRBV30; D remains ambiguous. Germline loops: CDR1 GTSNPN, CDR2 SVGIG (reference sequence). The CDR3 totals 11 residues. V lost 0 bases, J lost 3 bases, and 3 bases lay in between. CDR3 sequence: CAWSVLYEQYF. The CDR3 DNA reads as TGTGCCTGGAGTGTACTCTACGAGCAGTACTTC.

The chain joins TRBV30 to TRBJ2-2; 16 bases are shared with TRBD2. This CDR3 is 18 amino acids long. Germline CDR1 is GTSNPN and CDR2 is SVGIG (reference sequence). The ends lost 6 bases at V and 3 bases at J; junction bases unmatched: 10. CDR3 loop: CACTKGLAGGADTGELFF. CDR3 DNA sequence: TGTGCCTGCACTAAGGGACTAGCGGGGGGGGCGGACACCGGGGAGCTGTTTTTT.

CDR3 bases: TGTGCCAGCAGCTTCCCAACAGGGGGGGACTATGGCTACACCTTC. This codes for CASSFPTGGDYGYTF. V gene TRBV5-6 combines with J gene TRBJ1-2, with TRBD1 identical over 8 bases. From germline, CDR1 is SGHDT and CDR2 YYEEEE. CDR3 size: 15 residues. V trimming: 2 bases; J trimming: 3 bases; junction bases outside the gene matches: 6.

This rearrangement joins TRBV6-1 to TRBJ1-2; 7 nucleotides align to TRBD1. Germline V lookup: CDR1 MNHNS, CDR2 SASEGT. There are 14 residues in the CDR3. After removal of 6 bases from V and 8 bases from J, the junction contained 12 bases not matched to a gene. This CDR3 reads CASRGTAPRIGYTF. The CDR3 DNA sequence: TGTGCCAGCAGGGGGACAGCTCCTCGTATAGGCTACACCTTC.

The V and J genes are TRBV7-9 and TRBJ1-1; 11 positions agree with TRBD1. The germline CDR1 and CDR2 sequences are SEHNR and FQNEAQ (reference sequence). The CDR3 totals 17 residues. With V trimmed by 5 bases and J by 1 base, 9 bases remained unmatched. The CDR3 is CASSPRDRGGRNTEAFF. Written as DNA, the CDR3 is TGTGCCAGCAGCCCGAGGGACAGGGGGGGGAGGAACACTGAAGCTTTCTTT.

This clone has only a few counts. The chain's CDR3 is CASRAGTNSYEQYF. CDR3 coding DNA: TGTGCCAGCAGGGCCGGGACAAACTCCTACGAGCAGTACTTC. The V and J genes are TRBV6-1 and TRBJ2-7, with TRBD1 as a possible D gene (6 bases). The CDR3 covers 14 residues. Germline V gives CDR1 MNHNS, CDR2 SASEGT. V was cut by 6 bases and J by 0 bases, with 12 bases left in between.

The chain couples TRBV7-6 to TRBJ2-2; 7 bases fit TRBD1. The CDR3 totals 15 residues. The V gene end was trimmed by 5 bases and the J gene end by 3 bases; junction bases not matched to a gene: 6. The germline V gene has CDR1 SGHVS and CDR2 FNYEAQ. The CDR3 bases are TGTGCCAGCAGCAATACAGGGGTCTACACCGGGGAGCTGTTTTTT. It translates to CASSNTGVYTGELFF. The full variable domain, rest sourced from reference TRBV7-6 and TRBJ2-2, is GAGVSQSPRYKVTKRGQDVALRCDPISGHVSLYWYRQALGQGPEFLTYFNYEAQQDKSGLPNDRFSAERPEGSISTLTIQRTEQRDSAMYRCASSNTGVYTGELFFGEGSRLTVL.

V usage is TRBV7-9 and J usage is TRBJ2-2, with TRBD1 matching over 7 bases. Germline CDR1 and CDR2: SEHNR and FQNEAQ (reference sequence). V dropped 6 bases and J dropped 4; count of bases not matched to a gene: 8. The CDR3 runs 15 residues. CDR3 DNA: TGTGCCAGCAGGACCTTGGACAGGACCACCGGGGAGCTGTTTTTT. It codes for CASRTLDRTTGELFF.

This clone was seen a single time. The gene calls are TRBV18 and TRBJ1-2; 7 nucleotides agree with TRBD1. This CDR3 has 14 amino acids. The germline V gene encodes CDR1 KGHSH and CDR2 LQKENI. The ends lost 3 bases at V and 7 bases at J; junction bases unmatched: 8. CDR3 bases: TGTGCCAGCTCACCGTCAGGGGGGTCGCGTGGCTACACCTTC. Residues: CASSPSGGSRGYTF.

The chain joins TRBV18 to TRBJ2-5; perhaps TRBD2 as D (6 bases). The CDR3 is made up of 14 amino acids. In germline, CDR1 is KGHSH, CDR2 LQKENI. Trimming stripped 2 bases from V and 5 bases from J, with 12 bases between. CDR3 nucleotides: TGTGCCAGCTCACCATCAGGTCGGGGGGAGACCCAGTACTTC. It specifies CASSPSGRGETQYF.

The J gene is TRBJ1-1, the V gene TRBV11-1; tentatively, D is TRBD1 (6 bases). Deletions cut 1 base from V and 4 bases from J, with 7 bases between. CDR3 length: 13 amino acids. Per germline, CDR1 SGHAT and CDR2 FQDESV (reference sequence). The CDR3 bases are TGTGCCAGCAGCTTAGACAGGGTCACTGAAGCTTTCTTT. Translating gives CASSLDRVTEAFF.

This clone showed up just once. This chain connects TRBV27 to TRBJ2-7, with TRBD1 matching over 8 bases. CDR1 is MNHEY and CDR2 is SMNVEV in the germline V gene (reference sequence). There are 14 residues in the CDR3. With V trimmed by 6 bases and J by 4 bases, 8 bases remained unmatched. CDR3 in amino acids: CASSRTGQLYEQYF. CDR3 in DNA: TGTGCCAGCAGCCGGACAGGGCAGTTGTACGAGCAGTACTTC.

The rearrangement links TRBV9 to TRBJ1-2, with TRBD1 matching 9 bases. CDR3 length: 15 residues. The germline CDR1 and CDR2 sequences are SGDLS and YYNGEE. The V and J ends lost 5 bases and 4 bases, in that order; junction bases with no gene match: 9. CDR3 sequence reads: CASRPATGGFYGYTF. Written as DNA, the CDR3 is TGTGCCAGCAGGCCGGCGACAGGGGGATTCTATGGCTACACCTTC.

The chain has TRBV30 and TRBJ1-2; D uncertain. Germline V gene sequence: CDR1 GTSNPN, CDR2 SVGIG (reference sequence). Trimming took off 3 bases at V and 6 bases at J, with 14 bases between the two ends. The CDR3 extends over 13 amino acids. The CDR3 is CAWSNRLRDGYTF. Here the CDR3 DNA reads TGTGCCTGGAGCAACCGCCTGCGGGATGGCTACACCTTC.